Listed here are 26 T cell receptor beta chains from one sample, sequenced in a study of CD8 T cells in Susac syndrome. Random hexamers served to reverse transcribe roughly 0.5 to 1 ug RNA. TCRdb re-called the immunoSEQ multiplex PCR reads with MiXCR, one entry per CDR3 protein. Of fewer than 200,000 distinct CDR3 sequences detected, about 95% appear once; the ten largest clones hold approximately 0.1%. Sequencing was carried out using CD4+ T cells from PBMCs. The receptor source for this set is a human donor in good health.

The chain combines TRBV2 with TRBJ2-4; D might be TRBD1 or TRBD2, each matching 5 bases. The length of the CDR3 is 15 residues. V lost 10 bases, J lost 1 base, and 17 bases lay in between. From germline, CDR1 is SNHLY and CDR2 FYNNEI. CDR3 sequence: CATSPGQVAKNIQYF. The CDR3 DNA is TGTGCCACCTCCCCGGGGCAGGTCGCCAAAAACATTCAGTACTTC.

This clonotype showed up just a few times. This chain uses TRBV28 with TRBJ2-7; no firm D call. Germline V gene lookup returns CDR1 MDHEN and CDR2 SYDVKM. There are 11 residues in the CDR3. With 5 bases removed from V and 3 bases from J, the gap between germline ends came to 5 bases. The CDR3 region is CASSGIYEQYF. The CDR3, as DNA: TGTGCCAGCAGTGGGATCTACGAGCAGTACTTC.

This sequence joins TRBV20-1 and TRBJ1-5, with D perhaps TRBD1 (6 bases). The CDR3 runs to 17 residues. Germline CDR1 is DFQATT and CDR2 is SNEGSKA (reference sequence). V was clipped by 1 base and J by 0 bases, with 16 bases between them. The chain's CDR3 is CSARGGGRLNSNQPQHF. The CDR3 coding sequence is TGCAGTGCTAGAGGTGGGGGGCGGTTAAATAGCAATCAGCCCCAGCATTTT.

The chain recombines TRBV27 with TRBJ2-7; D might be TRBD2 (5 bases). The CDR3 has 18 amino acids. Germline CDR1 and CDR2: MNHEY and SMNVEV (reference sequence). Deletions cut 5 bases from V and 3 bases from J, with 26 bases between. The CDR3 region is CASSPRGSPRRILYEQYF. The CDR3 nucleotides read TGTGCCAGCAGTCCCAGAGGGAGCCCACGCCGCATACTCTACGAGCAGTACTTC.

This rearrangement joins TRBV5-6 to TRBJ2-5; D tentatively fits TRBD1 or TRBD2 (5 bases each). The V gene lost 3 bases and the J gene lost 4 bases, with 19 bases spanning the gap. CDR1 and CDR2 from the germline V gene are SGHDT and YYEEEE. CDR3 size: 16 residues. The CDR3 DNA sequence: TGTGCCAGCAGCTCCGGGAAGGGGCGAAGGGGAGAGACCCAGTACTTC. Its protein product is CASSSGKGRRGETQYF.

The V gene is TRBV27, the J gene TRBJ2-7; 7 nucleotides line up with TRBD1. The CDR3 totals 14 residues. The junction had 8 bases not matched to a gene; V was cut back by 6 bases and J by 3 bases. Germline loops: CDR1 MNHEY, CDR2 SMNVEV (reference sequence). The CDR3 bases are TGTGCCAGCAGAAGAGTACAGGGGCTCTACGAGCAGTACTTC. Encoded protein: CASRRVQGLYEQYF.

The rearrangement links TRBV7-3 to TRBJ1-5; D uncertain. This CDR3 is built from 14 residues. In germline, CDR1 is SGHTA, CDR2 FQGTGA. V was cut by 3 bases and J by 1 base, with 7 bases left in between. The CDR3 reads CASSFRLSNQPQHF. In DNA form, the CDR3 reads TGTGCCAGCAGCTTTCGGTTGAGCAATCAGCCCCAGCATTTT.

This clonotype appeared a few times. The chain is built from TRBV7-9 and TRBJ2-1, with D unclear. Germline CDR1 and CDR2: SEHNR and FQNEAQ (reference sequence). V lost 0 bases and J lost 10, with 13 bases in between. The CDR3 consists of 14 residues. CDR3 sequence: CASSLATNSREQFF. In DNA form, the CDR3 reads TGTGCCAGCAGCTTAGCCACCAATAGCAGGGAGCAGTTCTTC.

The chain couples TRBV29-1 to TRBJ2-1; 10 nucleotides agree with TRBD2. The CDR3 has 15 amino acids. Germline V CDR1 and CDR2: SQVTM, ANQGSEA. The V gene end was trimmed by 6 bases and the J gene end by 10 bases; junction bases not matched to a gene: 15. CDR3 nucleotide sequence: TGCAGCGTGCCCACTAGCGGGATTCCGTCGAGCGAGCAGTTCTTC. Translation gives CSVPTSGIPSSEQFF.

This chain uses TRBV2 with TRBJ2-6; no reliable D call. Trimming removed 6 bases at V and 4 bases at J, with 16 bases between. The V gene's germline CDR1 is SNHLY and CDR2 FYNNEI. CDR3 length: 16 residues. CDR3 nucleotides: TGTGCCAGCAGCCCCTTTCCCCCTCTGGGGGCCAACGTCCTGACTTTC. It yields the protein CASSPFPPLGANVLTF.

The rearrangement uses TRBV19 and TRBJ1-1, with D perhaps matching TRBD1 (6 bases). This CDR3 contains 16 residues. V lost 2 bases and J lost 1, with 14 bases in between. The germline V gene encodes CDR1 LNHDA and CDR2 SQIVND (reference sequence). This chain's CDR3 is CASSIFGGQGNTEAFF. CDR3 DNA sequence: TGTGCCAGTAGTATATTCGGGGGGCAGGGGAACACTGAAGCTTTCTTT. Full variable domain (remainder filled in from reference TRBV19 and TRBJ1-1): DGGITQSPKYLFRKEGQNVTLSCEQNLNHDAMYWYRQDPGQGLRLIYYSQIVNDFQKGDIAEGYSVSREKKESFPLTVTSAQKNPTAFYLCASSIFGGQGNTEAFFGQGTRLTVV.

This clonotype showed up just once. This chain connects TRBV7-3 to TRBJ1-1; unclear D gene. The CDR3 consists of 13 residues. CDR1 is SGHTA, CDR2 FQGTGA, per germline. The V and J ends lost 5 bases and 4 bases respectively, with 11 bases between them. This CDR3 is CASSQKLGTEAFF. The CDR3 DNA sequence: TGTGCCAGCAGCCAAAAACTGGGCACTGAAGCTTTCTTT.

The J gene is TRBJ2-3, the V gene TRBV28; tentative D call: TRBD2 (6 bases). There are 14 residues in the CDR3. Germline values: CDR1 MDHEN, CDR2 SYDVKM. V dropped 6 bases and J dropped 0 bases, with 10 bases sitting between them. The CDR3 sequence: CASSKSGSTDTQYF. CDR3 sequence (DNA): TGTGCCAGCAGCAAGAGCGGGAGCACAGATACGCAGTATTTT.

The chain is built from TRBV6-2 or TRBV6-3 and TRBJ2-3; D is perhaps TRBD1 or TRBD2 (5 bases each). This CDR3 spans 16 amino acids. Trimming removed 6 bases from V and 5 bases from J, with 21 bases in between. CDR1 is MNHEY and CDR2 is SVGEGT in the germline V gene. CDR3 bases: TGTGCCAGCAGCCCCCATAGGGGAGCTCGGATAGATACGCAGTATTTT. This codes for CASSPHRGARIDTQYF.

This clonotype has only one observation. This chain joins TRBV20-1 and TRBJ2-7; D is undetermined. This CDR3 has 10 amino acids. Germline CDR1 and CDR2: DFQATT and SNEGSKA (reference sequence). V was shortened by 3 bases and J by 5 bases, with 5 bases between the two germline ends. CDR3 residues: CSASPDEQYF. CDR3 coding DNA: TGCAGTGCTAGTCCTGACGAGCAGTACTTC.

The V and J genes are TRBV5-1 and TRBJ2-1, with D perhaps TRBD1 (6 bases). This CDR3 region has 14 residues. Germline loops: CDR1 SGHRS, CDR2 YFSETQ. With 4 bases removed from V and 3 bases from J, the gap between germline ends came to 11 bases. This CDR3 is CASSRDIYYNEQFF. CDR3 nucleotides: TGCGCCAGCAGCAGGGACATCTACTACAATGAGCAGTTCTTC.

This clonotype was observed once. This rearrangement joins TRBV28 to TRBJ2-3; 9 bases align to TRBD2. The germline CDR1 and CDR2 sequences are MDHEN and SYDVKM. The J segment lost 7 bases and the V segment lost 6 bases, leaving 11 bases of the junction unmatched. CDR3 length: 15 residues. The CDR3: CASSLAGVVWYTQYF. CDR3 nucleotides: TGTGCCAGCAGCTTAGCGGGAGTTGTTTGGTATACGCAGTATTTT.

V and J are TRBV3-1 and TRBJ2-3; a possible D gene is TRBD2 (6 bases). The CDR3 contains 14 residues. V shed 1 base and J shed 1 base, with 6 bases lying between them. The germline CDR1 and CDR2 sequences are LGHDT and YNNKEL (reference sequence). CDR3 bases: TGTGCCAGCAGCCAAGCGGGAGGCACAGATACGCAGTATTTT. Residues: CASSQAGGTDTQYF.

The gene calls are TRBV5-4 and TRBJ2-5, with D perhaps matching TRBD1 (7 bases). V gave up 0 bases and J gave up 5 bases, with 17 bases separating them. Germline CDR1 and CDR2: SGHNT and YYREEE (reference sequence). The length of the CDR3 is 16 residues. The CDR3 DNA follows: TGTGCCAGCAGCTTGGCGGGACAGTCTGGGGGGGAGACCCAGTACTTC. Amino acids: CASSLAGQSGGETQYF.

The chain carries TRBV29-1 and TRBJ1-1; tentative D call: TRBD1 (6 bases). The CDR3 covers 15 residues. Germline V gives CDR1 SQVTM, CDR2 ANQGSEA. V was shortened by 3 bases and J by 4 bases, with 18 bases between the two germline ends. The CDR3 spells CSVDPLGGGSTEAFF. CDR3 DNA sequence: TGCAGCGTTGACCCTCTTGGGGGGGGCTCCACTGAAGCTTTCTTT. The variable domain in full, completed from reference TRBV29-1 and TRBJ1-1, reads SAVISQKPSRDICQRGTSLTIQCQVDSQVTMMFWYRQQPGQSLTLIATANQGSEATYESGFVIDKFPISRPNLTFSTLTVSNMSPEDSSIYLCSVDPLGGGSTEAFFGQGTRLTVV.

The rearrangement uses TRBV18 and TRBJ1-5; D uncertain. CDR3 length equals 12 residues. V was trimmed by 3 bases and J by 9 bases, leaving 9 bases between them. Germline CDR1 reads KGHSH; CDR2 reads LQKENI. CDR3: CASSPGEGPQHF. The CDR3 DNA is TGTGCCAGCTCACCGGGAGAAGGGCCCCAGCATTTT.

V usage is TRBV27 and J usage is TRBJ1-2, with 7 bases that match TRBD1. Germline values: CDR1 MNHEY, CDR2 SMNVEV (reference sequence). The CDR3 sequence is 13 residues long. V lost 3 bases, J lost 7 bases, and 5 bases stayed unmatched. The CDR3 coding sequence is TGTGCCAGCAGTTTTAGGACAGGCGGTGGCTACACCTTC. It codes for CASSFRTGGGYTF.

This sequence joins TRBV13 and TRBJ2-7; D not certain. From germline, CDR1 is PRHDT and CDR2 FYEKMQ (reference sequence). V lost 0 bases and J 6 bases, leaving 12 bases between the germline ends. This CDR3 is built from 14 residues. The DNA of the CDR3 is TGTGCCAGCAGCTTAGGCGGGCTTCAAACCGAGCAGTACTTC. Translation: CASSLGGLQTEQYF.

The gene calls are TRBV20-1 and TRBJ2-7; TRBD2 matches at 10 bases. Germline V lookup: CDR1 DFQATT, CDR2 SNEGSKA (reference sequence). The CDR3 loop spans 15 amino acids. V trimming: 8 bases; J trimming: 0 bases; junction bases outside the gene matches: 10. The CDR3 region has the DNA TGCAGTACCCCTTCCGGGACTAGCGCCTCCTACGAGCAGTACTTC. Protein sequence: CSTPSGTSASYEQYF.

This clonotype has only one observation. The chain links TRBV28 to TRBJ2-1; TRBD2 might be the D (6 bases). Trimming removed 6 bases at V and 0 bases at J, with 15 bases between. CDR3 size: 16 residues. In germline, CDR1 is MDHEN, CDR2 SYDVKM. CDR3 loop: CASSSGSGSSYNEQFF. In DNA, the CDR3 is TGTGCCAGCAGCTCCGGGAGTGGGAGCTCCTACAATGAGCAGTTCTTC.

This chain uses TRBV3-1 with TRBJ2-1; D is ambiguous. The CDR3 runs to 13 residues. V was cut by 1 base and J by 10 bases, with 11 bases left in between. The germline CDR1 and CDR2 sequences are LGHDT and YNNKEL (reference sequence). CDR3 sequence: CASSQVPGAEQFF. The CDR3 nucleotides are TGTGCCAGCAGCCAAGTCCCCGGAGCCGAGCAGTTCTTC.